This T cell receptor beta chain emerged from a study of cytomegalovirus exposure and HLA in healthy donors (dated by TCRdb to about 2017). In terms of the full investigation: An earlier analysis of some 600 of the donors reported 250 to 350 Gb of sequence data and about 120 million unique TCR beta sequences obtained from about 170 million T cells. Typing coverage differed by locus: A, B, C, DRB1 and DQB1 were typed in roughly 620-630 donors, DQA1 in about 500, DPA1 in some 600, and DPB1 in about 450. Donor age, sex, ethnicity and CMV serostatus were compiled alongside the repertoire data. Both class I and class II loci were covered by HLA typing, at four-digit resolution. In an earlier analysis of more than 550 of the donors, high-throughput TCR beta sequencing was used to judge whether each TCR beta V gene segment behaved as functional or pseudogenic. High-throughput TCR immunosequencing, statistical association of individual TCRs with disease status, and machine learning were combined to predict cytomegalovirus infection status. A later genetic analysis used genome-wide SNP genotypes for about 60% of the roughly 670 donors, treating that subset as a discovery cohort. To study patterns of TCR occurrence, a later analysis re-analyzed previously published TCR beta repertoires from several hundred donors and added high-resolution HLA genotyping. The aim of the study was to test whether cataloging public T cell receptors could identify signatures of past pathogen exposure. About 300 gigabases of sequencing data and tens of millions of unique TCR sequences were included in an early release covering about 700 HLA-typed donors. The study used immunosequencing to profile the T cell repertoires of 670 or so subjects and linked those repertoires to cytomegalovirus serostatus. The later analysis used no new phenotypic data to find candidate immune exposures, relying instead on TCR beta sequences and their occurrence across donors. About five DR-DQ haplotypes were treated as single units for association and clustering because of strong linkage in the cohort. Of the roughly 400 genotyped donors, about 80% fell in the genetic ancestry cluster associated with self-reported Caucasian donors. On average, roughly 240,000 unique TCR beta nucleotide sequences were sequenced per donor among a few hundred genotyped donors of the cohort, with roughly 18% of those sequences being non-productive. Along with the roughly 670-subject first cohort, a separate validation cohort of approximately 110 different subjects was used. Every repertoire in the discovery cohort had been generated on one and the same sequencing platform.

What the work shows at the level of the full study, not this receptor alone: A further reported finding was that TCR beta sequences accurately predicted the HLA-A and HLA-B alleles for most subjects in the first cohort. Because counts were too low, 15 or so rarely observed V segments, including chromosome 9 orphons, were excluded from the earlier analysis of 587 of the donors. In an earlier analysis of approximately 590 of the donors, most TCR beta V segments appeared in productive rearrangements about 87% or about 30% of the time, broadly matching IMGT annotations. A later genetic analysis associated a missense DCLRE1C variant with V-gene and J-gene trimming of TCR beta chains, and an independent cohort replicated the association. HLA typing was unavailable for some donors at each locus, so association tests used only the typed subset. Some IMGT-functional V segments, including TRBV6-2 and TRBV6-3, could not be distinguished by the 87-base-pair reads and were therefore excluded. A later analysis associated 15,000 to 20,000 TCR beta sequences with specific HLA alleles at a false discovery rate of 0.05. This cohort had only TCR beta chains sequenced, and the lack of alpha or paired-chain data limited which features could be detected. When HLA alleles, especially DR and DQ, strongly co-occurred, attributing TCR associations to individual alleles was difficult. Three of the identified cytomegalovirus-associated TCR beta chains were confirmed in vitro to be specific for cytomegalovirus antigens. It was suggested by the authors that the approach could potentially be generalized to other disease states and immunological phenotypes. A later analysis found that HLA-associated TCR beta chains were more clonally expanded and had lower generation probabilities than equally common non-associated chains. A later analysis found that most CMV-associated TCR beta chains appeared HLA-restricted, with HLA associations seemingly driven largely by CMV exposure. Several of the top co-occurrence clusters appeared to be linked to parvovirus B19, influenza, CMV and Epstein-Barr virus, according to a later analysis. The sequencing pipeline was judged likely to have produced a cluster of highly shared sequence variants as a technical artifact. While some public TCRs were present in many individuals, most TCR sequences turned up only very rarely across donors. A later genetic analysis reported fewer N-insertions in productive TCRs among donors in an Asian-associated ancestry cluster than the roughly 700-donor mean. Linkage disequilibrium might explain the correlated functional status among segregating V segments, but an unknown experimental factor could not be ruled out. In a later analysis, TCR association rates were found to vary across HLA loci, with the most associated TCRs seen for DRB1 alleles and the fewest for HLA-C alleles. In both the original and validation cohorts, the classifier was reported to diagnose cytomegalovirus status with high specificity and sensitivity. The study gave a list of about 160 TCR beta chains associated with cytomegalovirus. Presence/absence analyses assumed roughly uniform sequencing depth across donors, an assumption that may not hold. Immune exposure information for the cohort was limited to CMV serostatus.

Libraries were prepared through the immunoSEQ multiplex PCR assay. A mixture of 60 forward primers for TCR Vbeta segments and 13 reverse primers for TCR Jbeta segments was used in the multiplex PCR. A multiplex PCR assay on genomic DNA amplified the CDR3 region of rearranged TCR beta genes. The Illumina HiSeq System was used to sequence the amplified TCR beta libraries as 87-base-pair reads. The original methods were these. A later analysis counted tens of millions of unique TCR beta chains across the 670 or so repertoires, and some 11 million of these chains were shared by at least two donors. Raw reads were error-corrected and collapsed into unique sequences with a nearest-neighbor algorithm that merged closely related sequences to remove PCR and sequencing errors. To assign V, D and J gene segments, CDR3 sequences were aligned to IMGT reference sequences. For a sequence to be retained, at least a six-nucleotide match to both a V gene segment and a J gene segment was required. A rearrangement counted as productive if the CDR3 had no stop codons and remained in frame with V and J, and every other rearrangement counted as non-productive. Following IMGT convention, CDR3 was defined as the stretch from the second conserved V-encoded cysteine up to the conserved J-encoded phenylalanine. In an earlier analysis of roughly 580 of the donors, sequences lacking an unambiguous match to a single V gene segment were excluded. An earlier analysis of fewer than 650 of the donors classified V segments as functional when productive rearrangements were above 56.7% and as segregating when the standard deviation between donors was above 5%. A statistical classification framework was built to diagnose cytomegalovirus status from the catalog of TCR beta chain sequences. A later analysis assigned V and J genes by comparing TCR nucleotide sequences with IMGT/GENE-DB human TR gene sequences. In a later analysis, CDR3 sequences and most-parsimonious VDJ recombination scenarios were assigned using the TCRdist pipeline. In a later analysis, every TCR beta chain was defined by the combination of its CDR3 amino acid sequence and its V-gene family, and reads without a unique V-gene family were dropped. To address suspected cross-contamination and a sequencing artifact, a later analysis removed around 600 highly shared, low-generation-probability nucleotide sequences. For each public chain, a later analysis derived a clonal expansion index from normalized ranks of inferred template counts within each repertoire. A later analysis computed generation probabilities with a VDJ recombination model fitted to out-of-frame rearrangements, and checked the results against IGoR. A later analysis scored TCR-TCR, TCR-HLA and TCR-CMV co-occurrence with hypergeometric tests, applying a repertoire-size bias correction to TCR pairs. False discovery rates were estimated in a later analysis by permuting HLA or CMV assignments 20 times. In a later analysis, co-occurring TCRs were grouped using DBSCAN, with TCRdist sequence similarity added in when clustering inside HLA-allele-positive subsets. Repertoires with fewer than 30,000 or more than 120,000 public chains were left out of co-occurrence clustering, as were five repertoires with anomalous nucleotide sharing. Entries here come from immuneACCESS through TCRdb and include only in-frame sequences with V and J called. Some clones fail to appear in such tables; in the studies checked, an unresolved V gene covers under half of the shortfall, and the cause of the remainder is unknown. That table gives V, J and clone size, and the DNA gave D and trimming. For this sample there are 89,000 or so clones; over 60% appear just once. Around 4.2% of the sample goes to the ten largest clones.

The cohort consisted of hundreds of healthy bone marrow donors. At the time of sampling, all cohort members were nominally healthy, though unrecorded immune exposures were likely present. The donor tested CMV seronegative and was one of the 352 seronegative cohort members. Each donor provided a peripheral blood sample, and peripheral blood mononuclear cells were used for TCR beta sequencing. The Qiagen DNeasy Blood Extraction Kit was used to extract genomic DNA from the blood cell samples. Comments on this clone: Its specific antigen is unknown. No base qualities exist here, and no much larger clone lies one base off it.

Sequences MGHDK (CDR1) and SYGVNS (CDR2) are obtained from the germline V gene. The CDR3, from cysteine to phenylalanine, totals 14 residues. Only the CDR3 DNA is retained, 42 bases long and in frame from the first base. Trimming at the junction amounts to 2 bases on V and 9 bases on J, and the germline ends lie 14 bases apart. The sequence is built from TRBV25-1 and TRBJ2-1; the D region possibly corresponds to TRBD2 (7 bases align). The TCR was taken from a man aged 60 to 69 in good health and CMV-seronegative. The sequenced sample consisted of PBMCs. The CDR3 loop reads CASSEGGRGLEQFF. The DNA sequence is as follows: TGTGCCAGCAGTGAAGGAGGGCGGGGGCTTGAGCAGTTCTTC.